Listed here are 18 T cell receptor beta chains from one sample, sequenced in a study of T-cell reconstitution after alpha-beta-depleted transplantation in children. The library targeted TCRbeta and was prepared with unique molecular identifiers. One entry per CDR3 protein results from TCRdb running MiXCR on the PCR reads. The sample lists about 500,000 distinct CDR3 sequences, around a third occurring once. The material sequenced was PBMCs from the stem cell graft donor, taken from the stem cell graft. These receptor sequences come from a human donor who donated a stem cell graft to a child with aplastic anemia.

The chain recombines TRBV11-3 with TRBJ2-2, with D perhaps TRBD1 (6 bases). Deletions cut 4 bases from V and 4 bases from J, with 16 bases between. Germline CDR1 SGHNT, CDR2 YENEEA. CDR3 length: 16 residues. The CDR3 is CASSSGLNRATGELFF. CDR3 coding DNA: TGTGCCAGCAGCTCAGGCCTAAACAGGGCCACCGGGGAGCTGTTTTTT.

The chain has TRBV24-1 and TRBJ2-3, with D possibly matching TRBD2 (5 bases). Trimming stripped 6 bases from V and 0 bases from J, with 12 bases between. Germline CDR1 reads KGHDR; CDR2 reads SFDVKD. The CDR3 sequence is 15 residues long. CDR3 DNA: TGTGCCACCAGTAATATCCGCGGGAGCACAGATACGCAGTATTTT. Protein product: CATSNIRGSTDTQYF.

This clonotype came up a few times. The chain employs TRBV7-2 and TRBJ2-2; tentative D call: TRBD2 (5 bases). The CDR3 sequence is 15 residues long. V lost 3 bases and J lost 6, with 14 bases in between. The germline gives CDR1 SGHTA, CDR2 FQGNSA. The CDR3 protein is CASSLGGFPPGELFF. CDR3 coding DNA: TGTGCCAGCAGCTTGGGCGGGTTCCCTCCCGGGGAGCTGTTTTTT.

This clonotype came up a few times. The V gene is TRBV30, the J gene TRBJ2-1; D perhaps matches TRBD1 (6 bases). Germline V gives CDR1 GTSNPN, CDR2 SVGIG (reference sequence). The V and J ends lost 5 bases and 1 base respectively, with 15 bases between them. CDR3 length: 15 residues. CDR3 amino acids: CAWCKQGRSYNEQFF. DNA for the CDR3: TGTGCCTGGTGTAAACAGGGACGGTCCTACAATGAGCAGTTCTTC.

The chain employs TRBV20-1 and TRBJ1-2; D uncertain. V shed 1 base and J shed 2 bases, with 5 bases lying between them. The CDR3 has 12 residues. Germline CDR1 DFQATT, CDR2 SNEGSKA (reference sequence). CDR3 region: CSARVTNYGYTF. CDR3 nucleotides: TGCAGTGCTAGAGTGACAAACTATGGCTACACCTTC.

There are a few counts of this clonotype. The V and J genes are TRBV28 and TRBJ1-1; D remains ambiguous. Germline CDR1 is MDHEN and CDR2 is SYDVKM. The CDR3 runs to 16 residues. V was cut by 0 bases and J by 0 bases, with 11 bases left in between. CDR3 sequence (DNA): TGTGCCAGCAGTTTATGGGGAGGACTACTGAACACTGAAGCTTTCTTT. As protein: CASSLWGGLLNTEAFF.

V is TRBV28 and J is TRBJ1-1, with 7 bases that match TRBD1. CDR1 is MDHEN and CDR2 is SYDVKM in the germline V gene. CDR3 length: 12 amino acids. After removal of 2 bases from V and 10 bases from J, the junction contained 4 bases not matched to a gene. The CDR3 nucleotides are TGTGCCAGCAGTTTACAGGGGGAGGGAGCTTTCTTT. Protein sequence: CASSLQGEGAFF.

The V gene is TRBV5-1, the J gene TRBJ1-2; TRBD1 aligns across 7 bases. This CDR3 is built from 14 residues. Trimming took 0 bases from V and 3 from J; bases not matched to a gene: 2. CDR1 SGHRS and CDR2 YFSETQ come from the germline V gene. The CDR3 spells CASSLEGADYGYTF. The CDR3 nucleotides read TGCGCCAGCAGCTTGGAGGGGGCCGACTATGGCTACACCTTC.

The V gene is TRBV9, the J gene TRBJ2-7; possibly TRBD1 for D (5 bases). Trimming removed 0 bases from V and 6 bases from J, with 16 bases in between. Germline assignment: CDR1 SGDLS and CDR2 YYNGEE. There are 15 residues in the CDR3. The CDR3, as DNA: TGTGCCAGCAGCGTAGGGGCATTTGACAGTTCCGAGCAGTACTTC. This encodes CASSVGAFDSSEQYF.

The chain uses TRBV19 and TRBJ1-5, with D possibly matching TRBD1 (6 bases). The CDR3 loop spans 14 amino acids. Germline V lookup: CDR1 LNHDA, CDR2 SQIVND (reference sequence). V was pared by 6 bases and J by 4 bases, with 13 bases between. CDR3 region: CASSSTGTNQPQHF. The CDR3 coding sequence is TGTGCCAGTAGCTCGACAGGCACAAATCAGCCCCAGCATTTT.

This chain uses TRBV7-3 with TRBJ1-1, with TRBD1 matching over 7 bases. Germline V lookup: CDR1 SGHTA, CDR2 FQGTGA. Trimming removed 1 base from V and 0 bases from J; junction bases left unmatched: 11. This CDR3 contains 18 residues. The CDR3 coding sequence is TGTGCCAGCAGCTTAAGGACAGGTCAGGCGGGAATGAACACTGAAGCTTTCTTT. Its translation is CASSLRTGQAGMNTEAFF.

The rearrangement uses TRBV4-1 and TRBJ2-3; 9 nucleotides line up with TRBD1. This CDR3 has 20 residues. Germline V gene data show CDR1 as MGHRA and CDR2 as YSYEKL. V lost 0 bases and J lost 4; bases outside the gene matches: 17. The CDR3 DNA reads as TGCGCCAGCAGCCAAGATGATTCCGGGTCGGGACAGGGTATCTCAGATACGCAGTATTTT. It encodes CASSQDDSGSGQGISDTQYF.

This chain uses TRBV4-1 with TRBJ1-1; no reliable D call. The CDR3 runs 15 residues. The V and J ends lost 3 bases and 1 base respectively, with 12 bases between them. Germline CDR1 MGHRA, CDR2 YSYEKL. CDR3 in amino acids: CASSQQAGPNTEAFF. The CDR3 DNA follows: TGCGCCAGCAGCCAGCAAGCGGGCCCGAACACTGAAGCTTTCTTT.

This clonotype came up a few times. This chain connects TRBV12-3 or TRBV12-4 to TRBJ2-1; 12 bases map to TRBD2. This CDR3 contains 15 residues. After removal of 6 bases from V and 8 bases from J, the junction contained 8 bases not matched to a gene. For the CDR3, the DNA is TGTGCCAGCAGGAAGACTAGCGGGAGCGTTGATGAGCAGTTCTTC. Translation: CASRKTSGSVDEQFF.

Only a few counts were recorded for this clonotype. The chain recombines TRBV18 with TRBJ2-7; 7 bases are shared with TRBD1. V trimming: 5 bases; J trimming: 7 bases; junction bases outside the gene matches: 17. Germline CDR1 reads KGHSH; CDR2 reads LQKENI. The CDR3 is 16 residues long. The CDR3 DNA is TGTGCCAGCTCAGAATTGGACAGGACAAATTCAATGGAGCAGTACTTC. This sequence encodes CASSELDRTNSMEQYF. The full variable domain, rest sourced from reference TRBV18 and TRBJ2-7, is NAGVMQNPRHLVRRRGQEARLRCSPMKGHSHVYWYRQLPEEGLKFMVYLQKENIIDESGMPKERFSAEFPKEGPSILRIQQVVRGDSAAYFCASSELDRTNSMEQYFGPGTRLTVT.

This chain links TRBV20-1 with TRBJ2-5; no clear D gene. CDR1 and CDR2 from the germline V gene are DFQATT and SNEGSKA (reference sequence). The V gene lost 5 bases and the J gene lost 6 bases, with 16 bases spanning the gap. This CDR3 spans 13 amino acids. The CDR3 region is CSAGVGPPQTQYF. The CDR3 coding sequence is TGCAGTGCTGGAGTCGGACCTCCTCAGACCCAGTACTTC.

This clonotype was observed a few times. The CDR3 is CASSPSTSGTDTQYF. CDR3 in DNA: TGTGCCAGCTCACCGTCTACTAGCGGCACAGATACGCAGTATTTT. This chain links TRBV18 with TRBJ2-3, with 7 positions matching TRBD2. The CDR3 runs to 15 residues. With 3 bases clipped from V and 1 base from J, the junction kept 4 bases outside the gene matches. Per the germline V gene, CDR1 is KGHSH and CDR2 is LQKENI.

V usage is TRBV6-6 and J usage is TRBJ2-1; 10 bases fit TRBD2. Losses at the gene ends were 6 bases for V and 8 bases for J; bases not matched to a gene: 7. Germline CDR1 and CDR2: MNHNY and SVGAGI (reference sequence). The CDR3 spans 14 residues. The DNA of the CDR3 is TGTGCCAGCAGATCTAGCGGGAGTAGAGATGAGCAGTTCTTC. Its protein product is CASRSSGSRDEQFF.